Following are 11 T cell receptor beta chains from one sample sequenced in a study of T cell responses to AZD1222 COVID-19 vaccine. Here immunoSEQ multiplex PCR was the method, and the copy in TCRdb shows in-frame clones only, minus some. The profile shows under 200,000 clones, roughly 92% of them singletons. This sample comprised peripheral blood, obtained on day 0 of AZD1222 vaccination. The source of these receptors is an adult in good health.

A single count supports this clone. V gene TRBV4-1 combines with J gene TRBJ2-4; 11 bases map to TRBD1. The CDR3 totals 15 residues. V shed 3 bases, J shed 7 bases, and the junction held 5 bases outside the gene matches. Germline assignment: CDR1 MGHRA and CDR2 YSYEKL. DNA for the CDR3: TGCGCCAGCAGCCAGGACAGGGGGCGAGGGAACATTCAGTACTTC. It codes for CASSQDRGRGNIQYF.

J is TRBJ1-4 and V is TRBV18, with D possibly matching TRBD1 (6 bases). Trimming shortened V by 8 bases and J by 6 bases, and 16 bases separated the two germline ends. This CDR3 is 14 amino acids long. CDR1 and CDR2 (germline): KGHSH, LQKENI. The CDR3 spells CASKGGSMDEKLFF. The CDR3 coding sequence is TGTGCCAGCAAGGGGGGATCAATGGATGAAAAACTGTTTTTT.

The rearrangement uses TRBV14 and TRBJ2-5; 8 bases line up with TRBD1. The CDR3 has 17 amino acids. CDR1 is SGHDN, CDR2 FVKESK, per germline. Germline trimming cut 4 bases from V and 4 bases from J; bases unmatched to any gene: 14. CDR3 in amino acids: CASSLRQGMNVGETQYF. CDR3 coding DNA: TGTGCCAGCAGCCTAAGACAGGGGATGAATGTCGGAGAGACCCAGTACTTC. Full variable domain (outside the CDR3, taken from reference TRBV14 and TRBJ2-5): EAGVTQFPSHSVIEKGQTVTLRCDPISGHDNLYWYRRVMGKEIKFLLHFVKESKQDESGMPNNRFLAERTGGTYSTLKVQPAELEDSGVYFCASSLRQGMNVGETQYFGPGTRLLVL.

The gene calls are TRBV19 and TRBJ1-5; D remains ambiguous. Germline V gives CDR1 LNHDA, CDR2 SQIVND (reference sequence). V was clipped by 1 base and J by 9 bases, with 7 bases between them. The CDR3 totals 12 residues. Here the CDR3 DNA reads TGTGCCAGTAGTATAGGTGTGGGGCCCCAGCATTTT. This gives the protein CASSIGVGPQHF.

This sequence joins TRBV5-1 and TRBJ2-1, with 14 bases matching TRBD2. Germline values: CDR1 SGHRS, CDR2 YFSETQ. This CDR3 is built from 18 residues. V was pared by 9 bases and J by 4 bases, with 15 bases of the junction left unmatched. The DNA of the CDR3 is TGCGCCACCATGGGGACTAGCGGGGGCCTCACGAGTTACAATGAGCAGTTCTTC. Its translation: CATMGTSGGLTSYNEQFF.

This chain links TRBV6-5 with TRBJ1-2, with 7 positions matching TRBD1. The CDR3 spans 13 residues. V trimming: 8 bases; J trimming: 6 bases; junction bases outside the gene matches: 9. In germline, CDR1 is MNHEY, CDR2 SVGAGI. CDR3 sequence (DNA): TGTGCCAGCCGCTTGGACAGGAGAAATGGCTACACCTTC. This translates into CASRLDRRNGYTF.

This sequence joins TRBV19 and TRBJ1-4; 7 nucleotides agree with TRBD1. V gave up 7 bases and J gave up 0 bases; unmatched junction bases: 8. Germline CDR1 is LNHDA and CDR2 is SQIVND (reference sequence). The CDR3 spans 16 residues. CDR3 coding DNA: TGTGCCAGTATTAGAGGACAGGATCCAACTAATGAAAAACTGTTTTTT. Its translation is CASIRGQDPTNEKLFF.

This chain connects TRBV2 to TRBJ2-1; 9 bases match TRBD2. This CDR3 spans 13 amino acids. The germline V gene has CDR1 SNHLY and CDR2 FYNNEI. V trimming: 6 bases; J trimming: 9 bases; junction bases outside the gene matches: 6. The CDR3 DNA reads TGTGCCAGCAGGGGACTAGCACTGGTTGAGCAGTTCTTC. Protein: CASRGLALVEQFF.

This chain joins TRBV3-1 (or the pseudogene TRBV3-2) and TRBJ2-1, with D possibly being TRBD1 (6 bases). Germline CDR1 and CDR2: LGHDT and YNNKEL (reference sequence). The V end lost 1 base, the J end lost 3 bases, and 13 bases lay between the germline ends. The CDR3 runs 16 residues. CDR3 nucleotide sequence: TGTGCCAGCAGCCAAGTTGGCAGGGGCATCTACAATGAGCAGTTCTTC. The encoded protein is CASSQVGRGIYNEQFF.

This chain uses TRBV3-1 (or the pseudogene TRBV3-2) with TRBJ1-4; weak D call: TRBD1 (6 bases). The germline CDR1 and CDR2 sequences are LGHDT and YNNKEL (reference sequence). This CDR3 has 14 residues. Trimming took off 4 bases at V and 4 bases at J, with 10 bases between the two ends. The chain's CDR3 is CASSLTGINEKLFF. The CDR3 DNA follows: TGTGCCAGCAGCCTCACAGGGATTAATGAAAAACTGTTTTTT.

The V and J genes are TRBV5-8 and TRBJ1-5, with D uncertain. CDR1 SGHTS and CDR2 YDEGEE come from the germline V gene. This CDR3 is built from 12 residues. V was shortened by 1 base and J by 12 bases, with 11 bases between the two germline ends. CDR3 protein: CASSLRRTVQHF. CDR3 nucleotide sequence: TGTGCCAGCAGCTTGAGGCGCACGGTCCAGCATTTT. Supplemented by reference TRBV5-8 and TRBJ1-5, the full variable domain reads EAGVTQSPTHLIKTRGQQATLRCSPISGHTSVYWYQQALGLGLQFLLWYDEGEERNRGNFPPRFSGRQFPNYSSELNVNALELEDSALYLCASSLRRTVQHFGDGTRLSIL.